This T cell receptor beta chain is drawn from a study of blood T cell repertoires in COVID-19. For the study at large: Material from acute and convalescent COVID-19 was sourced from the United States, Italy and Spain. T cells, B-cell-depleted T cells, or PBMCs supplied cDNA or gDNA.

V lost 8 bases to trimming and J lost 4 bases; unmatched junction nucleotides: 3. CDR3 size: 13 residues. Methods used by the authors: Amplification with reference gene primers provided the estimates of nucleated cell counts. Sequenced by immunoSEQ multiplex PCR; TCRdb stores in-frame clones only, minus some. For V, J and clone size, that table is used; D and trimming come from the DNA. The data hold roughly 110,000 clones, with roughly 80% observed a single time. This TCR came from a woman between 40 and 50 years old with acute or convalescent COVID-19. The sequencing sample was made of peripheral blood. The chain combines TRBV12-3 or TRBV12-4 with TRBJ2-1; 9 bases fit TRBD1. The CDR3 sequence is CASQGQGYNEQFF. The CDR3 nucleotides are TGTGCCAGCCAGGGACAGGGATACAATGAGCAGTTCTTC.